This TCR beta chain was captured by sequencing in a study of cytomegalovirus exposure and HLA in healthy donors (dated by TCRdb to 2016 to 2017). At the level of the whole study: An earlier analysis of roughly 630 of the donors reported about 290 Gb of sequence data and 117 million unique TCR beta sequences from about 180 million T cells. Rather than drawing on any new phenotypic data, the later analysis identified candidate immune exposures from TCR beta sequences and the way those sequences occurred across donors. The aim of the study was to test whether cataloging public T cell receptors could identify signatures of past pathogen exposure. About five DR-DQ haplotypes were treated as single units for association and clustering because of strong linkage in the cohort. HLA typing included class I and class II loci at four-digit resolution. An earlier analysis of approximately 640 of the donors applied high-throughput TCR beta sequencing to assess whether each TCR beta V gene segment acted as functional or pseudogenic. A later genetic analysis used genome-wide SNP genotypes for about three fifths of the roughly 700 donors, treating that subset as a discovery cohort. All discovery cohort repertoires had been generated on a single sequencing platform. A separate validation cohort of some 130 different subjects was used in addition to the roughly 700-subject first cohort. Alongside the repertoire data, information on donor age, sex, ethnicity and CMV serostatus was compiled. The number of typed donors differed by locus: roughly 629-630 for A, B, C, DRB1 and DQB1; approximately 520 for DQA1; 606 for DPA1; and 450 to 480 for DPB1. The study combined high-throughput TCR immunosequencing, statistical association of individual TCRs with disease status, and machine learning to predict cytomegalovirus infection status. Roughly 300 gigabases of sequencing data and 78 million or so unique TCR sequences were included in an early release covering about 600 HLA-typed donors. In a later analysis, previously published TCR beta repertoires from several hundred donors were re-analyzed and high-resolution HLA genotyping was added so that TCR occurrence patterns could be studied. The genetic ancestry cluster associated with self-reported Caucasian donors included about four fifths of the roughly 380 genotyped donors. Among roughly 370 genotyped donors of the cohort, an average of about 240,000 unique TCR beta nucleotide sequences were sequenced per donor, around 20% of them non-productive. Using immunosequencing, the study profiled T cell repertoires from about 650 subjects and related those repertoires to cytomegalovirus serostatus.

What the study reported, not specific to this receptor: Correlated functional status among segregating V segments might reflect linkage disequilibrium, but an unknown experimental factor could not be ruled out. Specific HLA alleles were associated with around 18,000 TCR beta sequences at a false discovery rate of 0.05 in a later analysis. Three of the identified cytomegalovirus-associated TCR beta chains were confirmed in vitro to be specific for cytomegalovirus antigens. For the cohort, immune exposure information was limited to CMV serostatus. Strong co-occurrence of HLA alleles, especially DR and DQ, made assigning TCR associations to individual alleles difficult. A further reported finding was that TCR beta sequences accurately predicted the HLA-A and HLA-B alleles for most subjects in the first cohort. In a later analysis, several top co-occurrence clusters were reported to appear linked to parvovirus B19, influenza, CMV and Epstein-Barr virus. In a later analysis, TCR association rates were found to vary across HLA loci, with the most associated TCRs seen for DRB1 alleles and the fewest for HLA-C alleles. Most TCR sequences were seen in very few donors, while some public TCRs were found in many individuals. Because HLA typing was missing for some donors at each locus, association tests included only the typed subset. A total of fewer than 200 TCR beta chains were listed by the study as associated with cytomegalovirus. In a later analysis, HLA-associated TCR beta chains showed more clonal expansion and lower generation probabilities than non-associated chains that were equally common. Most CMV-associated TCR beta chains appeared to be HLA-restricted in a later analysis, and the HLA associations seemed to be driven largely by CMV exposure. Compared with the roughly 720-donor mean, donors in an Asian-associated ancestry cluster had fewer N-insertions in productive TCRs, according to a later genetic analysis. The classifier was reported to diagnose cytomegalovirus status with high specificity and sensitivity in both the original cohort and the validation cohort. A group of highly shared sequence variants was considered likely to be a technical artifact of the sequencing pipeline. It was suggested by the authors that the approach could potentially be generalized to other disease states and immunological phenotypes. The presence/absence analyses assumed that sequencing depth was roughly uniform across donors, and that assumption may not be true. The 87-base-pair reads could not distinguish some IMGT-functional V segments, including TRBV6-2 and TRBV6-3, so those segments were excluded. An earlier analysis of 587 of the donors showed that most TCR beta V segments appeared in productive rearrangements either about 87% or about 30% of the time, which broadly matched IMGT annotations. V-gene and J-gene trimming of TCR beta chains was associated with a missense DCLRE1C variant in a later genetic analysis, and the association was replicated in an independent cohort. Only TCR beta chains were sequenced in this cohort, and the absence of alpha or paired-chain data limited detectable features. The earlier analysis of approximately 540 of the donors excluded fewer than 20 rarely observed V segments, including chromosome 9 orphons, because counts were too low.

On this clone itself: The antigen it recognizes is unknown. Base qualities are not recorded, but no much larger clone differs from it by a single base.

Library generation was performed with the immunoSEQ multiplex PCR assay. For the multiplex PCR, a mixture combining 60 forward primers for TCR Vbeta segments and 13 reverse primers for TCR Jbeta segments was used. Amplification of the CDR3 region of rearranged TCR beta genes was performed with a multiplex PCR assay on genomic DNA. The amplified TCR beta libraries were sequenced on the Illumina HiSeq System as 87-base-pair reads. Concerning the study's data processing: Across the 500 to 850 repertoires, a later analysis counted 80 million or so unique TCR beta chains, approximately 10 million of which were shared by at least two donors. Raw reads were error-corrected and collapsed into unique sequences by a nearest-neighbor algorithm in which closely related sequences were merged to remove PCR and sequencing errors. To assign V, D and J gene segments, CDR3 sequences were aligned to IMGT reference sequences. Each retained sequence needed at least a six-nucleotide match to both a V gene segment and a J gene segment. A rearrangement counted as productive if the CDR3 had no stop codons and remained in frame with V and J, and every other rearrangement counted as non-productive. Following IMGT convention, CDR3 was defined as the stretch from the second conserved V-encoded cysteine to the conserved J-encoded phenylalanine. The earlier analysis of some 600 of the donors excluded sequences that lacked an unambiguous match to a single V gene segment. In an earlier analysis of several hundred of the donors, V segments were called functional above 56.7% productive rearrangements and were called segregating when the between-donor standard deviation exceeded 5%. A statistical classification framework was built for diagnosing cytomegalovirus status from the catalog of TCR beta chain sequences. V and J gene assignment, in a later analysis, came from comparing TCR nucleotide sequences with IMGT/GENE-DB human TR gene sequences. Using the TCRdist pipeline, a later analysis assigned CDR3 sequences along with most-parsimonious VDJ recombination scenarios. In a later analysis, each TCR beta chain was defined by its CDR3 amino acid sequence together with its V-gene family, and reads without a unique V-gene family were excluded. As a way to deal with suspected cross-contamination and a sequencing artifact, a later analysis dropped nearly 600 nucleotide sequences that were highly shared and had low generation probability. In a later analysis, a clonal expansion index for each public chain was calculated from normalized within-repertoire ranks of inferred template counts. A later analysis computed generation probabilities with a VDJ recombination model fitted to out-of-frame rearrangements, and checked the results against IGoR. A later analysis scored TCR-TCR, TCR-HLA and TCR-CMV co-occurrence with hypergeometric tests, applying a repertoire-size bias correction to TCR pairs. False discovery rates were estimated in a later analysis by permuting HLA or CMV assignments 20 times. In a later analysis, co-occurring TCRs were grouped using DBSCAN, and TCRdist sequence similarity was added for clustering within HLA-allele-positive subsets. Repertoires with fewer than 30,000 or more than 120,000 public chains were left out of co-occurrence clustering, as were a handful of repertoires with anomalous nucleotide sharing. The table was pulled from immuneACCESS by TCRdb, which kept in-frame rearrangements only. Such tables lose some clones; where checked, under half of the loss comes from unresolved V genes, and the rest has no known cause. The V and J calls and clone size come from that table; D and trimming were worked out from the DNA. Within this sample are over 80,000 clones, with around 82% of them counted one time only. Approximately 5.4% of the sample is in the top ten clones.

In total, about 650 healthy bone marrow donors made up the cohort. Cohort members were all nominally healthy when sampled, although unrecorded immune exposures were likely present. The donor tested CMV seropositive and was one of the 289 seropositive cohort members. A peripheral blood sample was provided by each donor, and peripheral blood mononuclear cells were used for TCR beta sequencing. The Qiagen DNeasy Blood Extraction Kit was used to extract genomic DNA from the blood cell samples. V is reduced by 3 bases and J by 4 bases, leaving a spacing of 13 bases between them. The CDR3, cysteine through phenylalanine, is 14 amino acids long. Left in the record is the CDR3 DNA by itself, 42 bases read in frame from the first base. According to the germline V gene, CDR1 reads SGDLS and CDR2 reads YYNGEE.

This receptor chain uses TRBV9 and TRBJ2-5; TRBD1 could be the D gene, as 7 bases match. The sequencing sample was made of PBMCs. The origin of this receptor is a man aged 35-49 years in good health and CMV-seropositive. The nucleotides are TGTGCCAGCAGCGAGGGGGCCGGGAGAGAGACCCAGTACTTC. Translation gives CASSEGAGRETQYF.